This TCR beta chain stems from a study of blood T cell repertoires in COVID-19. Clones were read by immunoSEQ multiplex PCR, and TCRdb kept only the in-frame ones, dropping some. The data hold roughly 190,000 clones, with about 85% observed a single time. Sequenced sample: peripheral blood. The TCR was taken from an elderly woman in a cohort sampled during active or convalescent COVID-19.

For the CDR3, the DNA is TGTGCCAGCAAAAAGGAGGATATCAACTATGGCTACACCTTC. It codes for CASKKEDINYGYTF. The genes are TRBV5-4 and TRBJ1-2; unclear D gene. Germline loops: CDR1 SGHNT, CDR2 YYREEE (reference sequence). The CDR3 spans 14 residues. V gave up 6 bases and J gave up 2 bases, with 14 bases separating them.